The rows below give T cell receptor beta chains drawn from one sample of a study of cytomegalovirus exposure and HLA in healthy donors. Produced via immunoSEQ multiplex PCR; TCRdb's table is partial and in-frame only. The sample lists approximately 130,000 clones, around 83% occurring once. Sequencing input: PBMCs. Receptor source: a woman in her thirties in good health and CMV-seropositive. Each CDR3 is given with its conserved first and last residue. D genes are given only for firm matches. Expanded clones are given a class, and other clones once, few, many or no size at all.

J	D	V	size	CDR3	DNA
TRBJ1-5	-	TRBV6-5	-	CASRQGFNQPQHF	TGTGCCAGCAGACAGGGTTTCAATCAGCCCCAGCATTTT
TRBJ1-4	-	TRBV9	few	CASSVGLYNEKLFF	TGTGCCAGCAGCGTAGGCCTATACAATGAAAAACTGTTTTTT
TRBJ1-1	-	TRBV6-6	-	CASSYSHRPNTEAFF	TGTGCCAGCAGTTACTCCCACAGACCGAACACTGAAGCTTTCTTT
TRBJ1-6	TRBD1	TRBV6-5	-	CASSGTVPSPLHF	TGTGCCAGCAGCGGGACAGTACCTTCACCCCTCCACTTT
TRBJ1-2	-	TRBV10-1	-	CASSELQNYGYTF	TGCGCCAGCAGTGAGCTCCAGAACTATGGCTACACCTTC
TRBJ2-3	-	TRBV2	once	CASSEQRDIDTQYF	TGTGCCAGCAGTGAACAGCGGGACATAGATACGCAGTATTTT
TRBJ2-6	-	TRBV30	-	CAWSVQKASGANVLTF	TGTGCCTGGAGTGTACAGAAGGCCTCTGGGGCCAACGTCCTGACTTTC
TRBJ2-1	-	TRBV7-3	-	CASSPPDRNLYNEQFF	TGTGCCAGCAGCCCCCCGGACAGAAATTTATACAATGAGCAGTTCTTC
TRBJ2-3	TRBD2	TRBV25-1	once	CASRSSGDPTDTQYF	TGTGCCAGCCGTTCAAGCGGGGACCCCACAGATACGCAGTATTTT
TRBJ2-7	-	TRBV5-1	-	CASSLAAGAYEQYF	TGCGCCAGCAGCTTGGCCGCGGGCGCCTACGAGCAGTACTTC
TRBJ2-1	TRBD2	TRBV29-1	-	CSVESGTIAQFF	TGCAGCGTTGAAAGCGGGACGATCGCTCAGTTCTTC
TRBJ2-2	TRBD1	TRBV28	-	CASISGGQGAGELFF	TGTGCCAGCATCTCGGGGGGACAGGGGGCCGGGGAGCTGTTTTTT
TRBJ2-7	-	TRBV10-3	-	CAISERGTFYEQYF	TGTGCCATCAGTGAGCGTGGGACTTTCTACGAGCAGTACTTC
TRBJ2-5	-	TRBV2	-	CASRFPGGPQETQYF	TGTGCCAGCCGCTTTCCCGGGGGACCCCAAGAGACCCAGTACTTC
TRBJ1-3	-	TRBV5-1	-	CASSLVSGAGNTIYF	TGCGCCAGCAGCTTGGTGTCAGGGGCTGGAAACACCATATATTTT
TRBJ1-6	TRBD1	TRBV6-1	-	CASSGGDRVSPLHF	TGTGCCAGCAGTGGGGGGGACAGGGTTTCACCCCTCCACTTT
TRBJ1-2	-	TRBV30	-	CAWSESRYGYTF	TGTGCCTGGAGCGAATCCAGGTATGGCTACACCTTC
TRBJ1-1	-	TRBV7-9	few	CSSSRKGEFTEAFF	TGTTCCAGCAGCCGGAAGGGGGAGTTCACTGAAGCTTTCTTT
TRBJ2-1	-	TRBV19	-	CASSLTLTVHNEQFF	TGTGCCAGTAGTTTGACACTGACGGTCCACAATGAGCAGTTCTTC
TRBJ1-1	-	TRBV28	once	CASSLSGGRTEAFF	TGTGCCAGCAGTCTAAGTGGGGGGAGGACTGAAGCTTTCTTT
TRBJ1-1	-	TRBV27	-	CACRDNGGITEAFF	TGTGCCTGCAGGGACAACGGAGGGATCACTGAAGCTTTCTTT
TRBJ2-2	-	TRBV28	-	CASGEVGELFF	TGTGCCAGCGGTGAGGTCGGGGAGCTGTTTTTT
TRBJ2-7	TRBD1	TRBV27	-	CASSSTGQTTEQYF	TGTGCCAGCAGTTCGACGGGACAGACCACCGAGCAGTACTTC